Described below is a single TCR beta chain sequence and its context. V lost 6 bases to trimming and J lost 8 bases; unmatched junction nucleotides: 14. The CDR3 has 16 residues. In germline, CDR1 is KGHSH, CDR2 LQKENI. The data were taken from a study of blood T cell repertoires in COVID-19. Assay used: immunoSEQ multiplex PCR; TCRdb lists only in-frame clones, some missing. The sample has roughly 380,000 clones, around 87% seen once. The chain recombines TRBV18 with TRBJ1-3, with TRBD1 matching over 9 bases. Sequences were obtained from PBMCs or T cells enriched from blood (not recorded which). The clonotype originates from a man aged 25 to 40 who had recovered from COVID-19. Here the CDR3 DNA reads TGTGCCAGCTCTTCTGTACCGGGACAGGGTCAACACACCATATATTTT. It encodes CASSSVPGQGQHTIYF.